The text below deals with one TCR beta chain. No antigen is known for it. One end of the junction does not line up with germline, which may come from a read error. Time point indicated: before preoperative PTX-NDP chemotherapy. TCRdb independently ran MiXCR on the PCR reads; one entry per CDR3 protein. This table has 15,000 or so distinct CDR3 sequences, under 55% appearing once. The data were obtained in a study of esophageal squamous cell carcinoma under preoperative chemotherapy. Study outcomes and limitations: Tumor-infiltrating lymphocytes showed no significant post-chemotherapy TCR diversity increase, unlike peripheral T cells.

The CDR3 is 15 residues long. Germline assignment: CDR1 SGHTA and CDR2 FQGTGA. This chain connects TRBV7-3 to TRBJ2-2; 10 positions match TRBD2. This TCR came from a human donor with esophageal squamous cell carcinoma. The donor label of this sample is uncertain. Sample acquisition took place from a patient given preoperative chemotherapy. The CDR3 is CASSGLAVNTEEQFF. CDR3 nucleotides: TGTGCCAGCAGCGGACTAGCGGTGAACACCGAGGAGCAGTTTTTT.